Shown below are 27 T cell receptor beta chains from a single sample sequenced in a study of cytomegalovirus exposure and HLA in healthy donors. Researchers ran the PCR with 60 Vbeta and 13 Jbeta primers. Profiling relied on immunoSEQ multiplex PCR, and the TCRdb table lists in-frame clones only, not all of them. The table includes 150,000 to 200,000 clones, around 81% detected once. Sequencing was performed on PBMCs. Receptor source: a woman aged 40 to 50 in good health and CMV-seronegative.

This chain connects TRBV2 to TRBJ1-5; D remains unclear. Per the germline V gene, CDR1 is SNHLY and CDR2 is FYNNEI. Deletions cut 4 bases from V and 6 bases from J, with 13 bases between. The CDR3 totals 14 residues. CDR3 DNA sequence: TGTGCCAGCAGTGCCGGGAACAGAGCTCAGCCCCAGCATTTT. This codes for CASSAGNRAQPQHF.

The chain recombines TRBV4-2 with TRBJ2-3; TRBD2 matches at 9 bases. The V gene's germline CDR1 is LGHNA and CDR2 YNFKEQ. The CDR3 length is 18 residues. Germline trimming cut 0 bases from V and 4 bases from J; bases unmatched to any gene: 11. CDR3 DNA sequence: TGTGCCAGCAGCCAAGATCCGGGCGGGAGGGCCAACGCAGATACGCAGTATTTT. It yields the protein CASSQDPGGRANADTQYF.

A word on this clone: At one of its ends the junction is not consistent with the germline gene, which may arise from a read error. The genes are TRBV6-1 and TRBJ2-3; no clear D gene. Germline CDR1 and CDR2: MNHNS and SASEGT. CDR3 length equals 11 residues. CDR3 bases: TGTGCCAGCAGTGAACTCTCCGGAGTACTGTTT. It specifies CASSELSGVLF.

The chain carries TRBV29-1 and TRBJ1-1; 8 bases fit TRBD1. The junction had 22 bases not matched to a gene; V was cut back by 4 bases and J by 3 bases. The CDR3 extends over 19 amino acids. The V gene's germline CDR1 is SQVTM and CDR2 ANQGSEA. CDR3 in amino acids: CSVGEPLQGARVGDTEAFF. The CDR3 DNA is TGCAGCGTTGGGGAACCATTGCAGGGGGCAAGAGTCGGTGACACTGAAGCTTTCTTT.

The CDR3 reads CASSPTKGLGGYTF. Here the CDR3 DNA reads TGTGCCAGCAGCCCTACCAAGGGGTTAGGGGGCTACACCTTC. The rearrangement joins TRBV14 to TRBJ1-2; maybe TRBD1 (5 bases). Trimming shortened V by 4 bases and J by 8 bases, and 17 bases separated the two germline ends. The CDR3 is 14 amino acids. Germline assignment: CDR1 SGHDN and CDR2 FVKESK. The entire variable domain, with the rest obtained from reference TRBV14 and TRBJ1-2, is as follows: EAGVTQFPSHSVIEKGQTVTLRCDPISGHDNLYWYRRVMGKEIKFLLHFVKESKQDESGMPNNRFLAERTGGTYSTLKVQPAELEDSGVYFCASSPTKGLGGYTFGSGTRLTVV.

This chain joins TRBV30 and TRBJ2-2; the match to TRBD2 covers 7 bases. The CDR3 runs to 15 residues. Per the germline V gene, CDR1 is GTSNPN and CDR2 is SVGIG (reference sequence). V shed 0 bases, J shed 3 bases, and the junction held 4 bases outside the gene matches. The CDR3: CAWSVASGDTGELFF. For the CDR3, the DNA is TGTGCCTGGAGTGTAGCTAGCGGAGACACCGGGGAGCTGTTTTTT.

The gene calls are TRBV5-1 and TRBJ1-2; D is uncertain. Germline V CDR1 and CDR2: SGHRS, YFSETQ. V was pared by 4 bases and J by 2 bases, with 12 bases between. The CDR3 extends over 14 amino acids. The CDR3 bases are TGCGCCAGCAGCCCAGAGGATGCCAACTATGGCTACACCTTC. Residues: CASSPEDANYGYTF.

The chain carries TRBV12-5 and TRBJ2-2; TRBD2 matches 13 bases. The junction had 5 bases not matched to a gene; V was cut back by 0 bases and J by 4 bases. The CDR3 spans 18 residues. The germline CDR1 and CDR2 sequences are LGHNT and FRNRAP. The CDR3 reads CASGLVGLAGRITGELFF. For the CDR3, the DNA is TGTGCTAGTGGTTTGGTGGGACTAGCGGGACGAATCACCGGGGAGCTGTTTTTT. Looking up the rest from reference TRBV12-5 and TRBJ2-2 gives the full variable domain: DARVTQTPRHKVTEMGQEVTMRCQPILGHNTVFWYRQTMMQGLELLAYFRNRAPLDDSGMPKDRFSAEMPDATLATLKIQPSEPRDSAVYFCASGLVGLAGRITGELFFGEGSRLTVL.

This rearrangement joins TRBV6-5 to TRBJ2-7, with D maybe TRBD2 (5 bases). The V gene's germline CDR1 is MNHEY and CDR2 SVGAGI. V was cut by 4 bases and J by 6 bases, with 13 bases left in between. The CDR3 is 13 residues long. CDR3 coding DNA: TGTGCCAGCAGTTCTTATGGGAGTGGCGAGCAGTACTTC. It encodes CASSSYGSGEQYF.

This clone showed up just once. This chain connects TRBV2 to TRBJ1-5, with TRBD1 identical over 8 bases. V trimming: 5 bases; J trimming: 3 bases; junction bases outside the gene matches: 9. CDR1 is SNHLY, CDR2 FYNNEI, per germline. The length of the CDR3 is 16 residues. This CDR3 reads CASSKDRVRANQPQHF. Written as DNA, the CDR3 is TGTGCCAGCAGTAAGGACAGGGTGAGGGCCAATCAGCCCCAGCATTTT.

The V and J genes are TRBV7-9 and TRBJ2-3; D remains unclear. Trimming removed 5 bases from V and 6 bases from J, with 15 bases in between. The germline CDR1 and CDR2 sequences are SEHNR and FQNEAQ (reference sequence). The CDR3 spans 14 residues. CDR3 protein: CASSDGVAVDTQYF. The CDR3 DNA reads TGTGCCAGCAGCGATGGAGTGGCGGTGGATACGCAGTATTTT.

V and J are TRBV27 and TRBJ1-1; D perhaps matches TRBD1 (5 bases). V was clipped by 5 bases and J by 2 bases, with 12 bases between them. Germline loops: CDR1 MNHEY, CDR2 SMNVEV (reference sequence). The CDR3 is 14 residues long. CDR3 sequence: CASSPQVFNTEAFF. Here the CDR3 DNA reads TGTGCCAGCAGTCCACAGGTGTTCAACACTGAAGCTTTCTTT.

The chain couples TRBV6-1 to TRBJ2-3; maybe TRBD2 (6 bases). This CDR3 has 15 residues. V was trimmed by 8 bases and J by 0 bases, leaving 15 bases between them. CDR1 and CDR2 (germline): MNHNS, SASEGT. CDR3 nucleotides: TGTGCCAGCGCCGGGACTGGAACTAGCACAGATACGCAGTATTTT. Residues: CASAGTGTSTDTQYF.

The chain uses TRBV7-3 and TRBJ1-2; 9 bases are shared with TRBD1. Germline V gene data show CDR1 as SGHTA and CDR2 as FQGTGA. This CDR3 has 13 amino acids. J lost 6 bases, V lost 7 bases, and 6 bases had no gene match. The CDR3 nucleotides are TGTGCCAGCACCGAACAGGGGGCAAATGGCTACACCTTC. This codes for CASTEQGANGYTF.

This clone was observed a few times. The chain recombines TRBV29-1 with TRBJ2-2; 9 nucleotides align to TRBD1. The CDR3 consists of 12 residues. Germline trimming cut 6 bases from V and 7 bases from J; bases unmatched to any gene: 3. Germline lookup yields CDR1 SQVTM and CDR2 ANQGSEA. The CDR3 protein is CSVTGGSGELFF. The CDR3, as DNA: TGCAGCGTGACAGGGGGAAGCGGGGAGCTGTTTTTT.

The rearrangement uses TRBV11-2 and TRBJ1-1; D is perhaps TRBD1 (5 bases). V lost 5 bases and J 0 bases, leaving 13 bases between the germline ends. This CDR3 contains 15 residues. Germline loops: CDR1 SGHAT, CDR2 FQNNGV. The CDR3 DNA reads as TGTGCCAGCAGCCTGGGGCGATCTATGAACACTGAAGCTTTCTTT. It specifies CASSLGRSMNTEAFF.

This chain links TRBV4-2 with TRBJ2-5, with D perhaps matching TRBD1 (5 bases). CDR1 and CDR2 (germline): LGHNA, YNFKEQ. Trimming removed 4 bases at V and 5 bases at J, with 20 bases between. The CDR3 length is 16 residues. The CDR3 protein is CASSPGWGGEVETQYF. CDR3 bases: TGTGCCAGCAGCCCCGGGTGGGGCGGAGAGGTCGAGACCCAGTACTTC.

V gene TRBV5-1 combines with J gene TRBJ2-2, with 14 bases aligning to TRBD2. Germline loops: CDR1 SGHRS, CDR2 YFSETQ. The CDR3 runs to 17 residues. After removal of 4 bases from V and 6 bases from J, the junction contained 8 bases not matched to a gene. Here the CDR3 DNA reads TGCGCCAGCAGCGCGACTAGCGGGAGGGCCAAGGCCGGGGAGCTGTTTTTT. This gives the protein CASSATSGRAKAGELFF.

This clone was counted between two and nine times. V usage is TRBV5-6 and J usage is TRBJ1-2, with 8 bases lining up with TRBD1. Germline values: CDR1 SGHDT, CDR2 YYEEEE. CDR3 length equals 12 residues. V was pared by 4 bases and J by 6 bases, with 2 bases of the junction left unmatched. In DNA form, the CDR3 reads TGTGCCAGCAGCAGGACAGGGAATGGCTACACCTTC. This codes for CASSRTGNGYTF.

The gene calls are TRBV27 and TRBJ1-4, with 9 positions matching TRBD1. The J segment lost 7 bases and the V segment lost 0 bases, leaving 9 bases of the junction unmatched. The CDR3 length is 17 residues. Per germline, CDR1 MNHEY and CDR2 SMNVEV (reference sequence). Here the CDR3 reads CASSLSLTGTGPEKLFF. The CDR3 DNA reads as TGTGCCAGCAGTTTATCTCTCACCGGGACAGGGCCTGAAAAACTGTTTTTT.

The V gene is TRBV9, the J gene TRBJ2-2; the match to TRBD1 covers 9 bases. The CDR3 has 16 amino acids. Germline V gene sequence: CDR1 SGDLS, CDR2 YYNGEE. Trimming cost V 4 bases and J 1 base; bases outside gene matches: 5. The CDR3 DNA follows: TGTGCCAGCAGCCTAGGGGGACAGGGGAACACCGGGGAGCTGTTTTTT. Its translation is CASSLGGQGNTGELFF.

The chain is built from TRBV5-6 and TRBJ1-2; possible D gene TRBD1, 5 bases. The CDR3 runs to 13 residues. Germline CDR1 and CDR2: SGHDT and YYEEEE. Trimming left V 6 bases short and J 4 bases short, with 13 bases between. The CDR3 DNA sequence: TGTGCCAGCACCCTAGACAGCAGCTATGGCTACACCTTC. It specifies CASTLDSSYGYTF.

This clone has just a few counts. V and J are TRBV7-3 and TRBJ2-7; TRBD1 aligns across 10 bases. CDR1 is SGHTA and CDR2 is FQGTGA in the germline V gene. The CDR3 contains 18 residues. The J segment lost 6 bases and the V segment lost 4 bases, leaving 18 bases of the junction unmatched. The CDR3, as DNA: TGTGCCAGCAGCTCCTCCGGGACAGGGGTTTTTGGATCGAGCGAGCAGTACTTC. Its protein product is CASSSSGTGVFGSSEQYF.

The rearrangement joins TRBV7-9 to TRBJ1-1, with D unclear. This CDR3 spans 14 amino acids. V was cut by 5 bases and J by 5 bases, with 15 bases left in between. Germline CDR1 SEHNR, CDR2 FQNEAQ (reference sequence). The CDR3 loop is CASSPEREGTEAFF. DNA of the CDR3: TGTGCCAGCAGCCCCGAGAGGGAGGGAACTGAAGCTTTCTTT.

J is TRBJ2-1 and V is TRBV6-1; 16 bases are a match to TRBD2. J was trimmed by 11 bases and V by 8 bases; bases with no gene match: 6. Per germline, CDR1 MNHNS and CDR2 SASEGT. The CDR3 spans 14 residues. CDR3 nucleotides: TGTGCCAGCTTCTCGGGACTAGCGGGAGGGAAGCAGTTCTTC. It encodes CASFSGLAGGKQFF.

This rearrangement joins TRBV5-1 to TRBJ2-3, with 7 bases aligning to TRBD2. The V gene's germline CDR1 is SGHRS and CDR2 YFSETQ. Germline trimming cut 5 bases from V and 1 base from J; bases unmatched to any gene: 10. There are 16 residues in the CDR3. CDR3 sequence: CASRGGSASGTDTQYF. In DNA, the CDR3 is TGCGCCAGCAGGGGGGGGAGCGCCAGCGGCACAGATACGCAGTATTTT.

This clone was observed a few times. The rearrangement uses TRBV5-1 and TRBJ2-5; D perhaps matches TRBD2 (7 bases). The ends were cut back, 4 bases at V and 4 bases at J, with 17 bases in the middle. CDR1 is SGHRS, CDR2 YFSETQ, per germline. There are 15 residues in the CDR3. In DNA form, the CDR3 reads TGCGCCAGCAGCCCCAGAGGGGGGGGGACAGAGACCCAGTACTTC. Translating it yields CASSPRGGGTETQYF.